This T cell receptor beta chain was found in a study of T cells in narcolepsy. Across the study: Patients with NT1 or NT2 and healthy control donors were enrolled. Regarding the study as a whole: Healthy controls reportedly lacked the autoreactive clonotypes serially found in patients' blood. HCRT-specific and TRIB2-specific autoreactive clonotypes appeared among same-patient CSF and blood CD4+ clonotypes.

Profiling relied on immunoSEQ multiplex PCR, and the TCRdb table lists in-frame clones only, not all of them. Of some 13,000 clones listed, approximately 88% are singletons. On this clone itself: The antigen is not known.

Per the germline V gene, CDR1 is SGHAT and CDR2 is FQNNGV. V lost 1 base, J lost 4 bases, and 14 bases lay in between. The CDR3 spans 15 residues. This receptor was obtained from a human donor with narcolepsy. The sample consisted of CD45RA- memory CD4+ T cells from PBMCs. This chain links TRBV11-2 with TRBJ2-7; maybe TRBD2 (6 bases). The CDR3, as DNA: TGTGCCAGCAGCTTAGGTCCGGGGGAACAGTACGAGCAGTACTTC. This encodes CASSLGPGEQYEQYF. The full variable domain, its missing parts supplied by reference TRBV11-2 and TRBJ2-7, is EAGVAQSPRYKIIEKRQSVAFWCNPISGHATLYWYQQILGQGPKLLIQFQNNGVVDDSQLPKDRFSAERLKGVDSTLKIQPAKLEDSAVYLCASSLGPGEQYEQYFGPGTRLTVT.